The 5 T cell receptor beta chains below were found in one sample sequenced in a study of blood T cell repertoires in COVID-19. Profiled with immunoSEQ multiplex PCR; TCRdb holds only in-frame clones, not every one. Among roughly 150,000 clones listed, around 79% were seen once. Sample: peripheral blood. Receptors were obtained from a man in his forties or fifties with active or convalescent COVID-19.

The rearrangement uses TRBV7-9 and TRBJ2-2, with D perhaps TRBD1 (5 bases). The CDR3 extends over 13 amino acids. In germline, CDR1 is SEHNR, CDR2 FQNEAQ (reference sequence). V was clipped by 5 bases and J by 8 bases, with 12 bases between them. CDR3 residues: CASSPQGLGELFF. The CDR3 DNA reads TGTGCCAGCAGCCCGCAGGGATTAGGGGAGCTGTTTTTT.

The chain uses TRBV7-9 and TRBJ2-7; TRBD2 agrees at 8 bases. V shed 4 bases, J shed 1 base, and the junction held 6 bases outside the gene matches. Germline-derived CDR1 and CDR2 are SEHNR and FQNEAQ (reference sequence). The CDR3 spans 15 residues. The CDR3 coding sequence is TGTGCCAGCAGCTATAGCGGGACGGCTTCCTACGAGCAGTACTTC. Protein sequence: CASSYSGTASYEQYF.

The sample holds many counts of this clone. The chain's CDR3 is CAISESGGETQYF. DNA for the CDR3: TGTGCCATCAGTGAGTCGGGGGGTGAGACCCAGTACTTC. This chain connects TRBV10-3 to TRBJ2-5; maybe TRBD2 (6 bases). The ends were cut back, 0 bases at V and 5 bases at J, with 7 bases in the middle. This CDR3 has 13 residues. Per the germline V gene, CDR1 is ENHRY and CDR2 is SYGVKD.

The chain recombines TRBV27 with TRBJ2-3; a weak D match, TRBD2 (6 bases). Per germline, CDR1 MNHEY and CDR2 SMNVEV (reference sequence). Trimming took off 6 bases at V and 2 bases at J, with 21 bases between the two ends. The CDR3 consists of 17 residues. The CDR3 nucleotides read TGTGCCAGCAGCACCCCCCGACTAGTAGGGGACACAGATACGCAGTATTTT. Protein: CASSTPRLVGDTDTQYF.

The chain has TRBV30 and TRBJ2-3, with TRBD2 matching 8 bases. V was pared by 1 base and J by 1 base, with 10 bases of the junction left unmatched. The germline V gene has CDR1 GTSNPN and CDR2 SVGIG (reference sequence). This CDR3 spans 17 amino acids. The CDR3 nucleotides read TGTGCCTGGAGTGAAACTAGCGGTGGGACGGGCACAGATACGCAGTATTTT. It is translated as CAWSETSGGTGTDTQYF. The entire variable domain, with the rest obtained from reference TRBV30 and TRBJ2-3, is as follows: SQTIHQWPATLVQPVGSPLSLECTVEGTSNPNLYWYRQAAGRGLQLLFYSVGIGQISSEVPQNLSASRPQDRQFILSSKKLLLSDSGFYLCAWSETSGGTGTDTQYFGPGTRLTVL.